This is a list of T cell receptor beta chains from one sample in a study of CD39 and CD103 CD8 tumor-infiltrating T cells. Profiled with immunoSEQ multiplex PCR; TCRdb holds only in-frame clones, not every one. The table has around 7,400 clones, about 62% seen once; the top ten hold nearly 60%. The material sequenced was CD8+ T cells sorted from blood. The receptors stem from a human donor with head and neck squamous cell carcinoma. The CDR3 runs from the conserved cysteine through the conserved F or W. D genes are given only for firm matches. A clone size is listed for some rows: how often the clone was seen (once, few, many), or a class if it is expanded.

cdr3_nt	cdr3_aa	v_call	j_call	clone_size	d_call	cdr3_length
TGTGCCCTGGGGAGGCGGGACGGCGACAATGAGCAGTTCTTC	CALGRRDGDNEQFF	TRBV11-2	TRBJ2-1	.	.	14
TGTGCCACCACTACAACCTCGTTCGGAAACACCATATATTTT	CATTTTSFGNTIYF	TRBV28	TRBJ1-3	few	.	14
TGTGCCAGCAGTTGGGGGACCGCCTACGAGCAGTACTTC	CASSWGTAYEQYF	TRBV27	TRBJ2-7	.	.	13
TGTGCCAGTAGTATGTCGGGTTGGGAGCAGTACTTC	CASSMSGWEQYF	TRBV19	TRBJ2-5	.	.	12
TGTGCCAGCAGTTTCCCAGAGGACAGGGCCACAGATACGCAGTATTTT	CASSFPEDRATDTQYF	TRBV28	TRBJ2-3	few	TRBD1	16
TGTGCCATCAGTGAGCCAGATGGGGGGCAGGGCGGGGAACTGTTTTTT	CAISEPDGGQGGELFF	TRBV10-3	TRBJ2-2	.	.	16
TGCGCCAGCAGCCAAGAACTAGCGGGGAGATACAATGAGCAGTTCTTC	CASSQELAGRYNEQFF	TRBV4-3	TRBJ2-1	.	TRBD2	16
TGCAGCGTTGAAGATCACGGCATGGGATTAACTAGCTCCTACGAGCAGTACTTC	CSVEDHGMGLTSSYEQYF	TRBV29-1	TRBJ2-7	.	.	18
TGTGCCAGCAGCCTCAACACTGAAGCTTTCTTT	CASSLNTEAFF	TRBV13	TRBJ1-1	.	.	11
TGTGCCAGCAGCTTAGGGACAGGGGGCGGGCAGCCCCAGCATTTT	CASSLGTGGGQPQHF	TRBV13	TRBJ1-5	.	TRBD1	15
TGTGCCATCAGTGATGGGGTAGCGGGGGGAACCAATGAGCAGTTCTTC	CAISDGVAGGTNEQFF	TRBV10-3	TRBJ2-1	.	TRBD2	16
TGTGCCAGTAACATGGGGCAGGGGGCAAGAACCGGGGAGCTGTTTTTT	CASNMGQGARTGELFF	TRBV19	TRBJ2-2	.	TRBD1	16
TGTGCCAGCAGTCAGGACGGGTCTGCTAGTCAGCCCCAGCATTTT	CASSQDGSASQPQHF	TRBV6-5	TRBJ1-5	.	.	15
TGTGCCAGCAGCTTTGGCCAGAGCTACGAGCAGTACTTC	CASSFGQSYEQYF	TRBV7-6	TRBJ2-7	.	.	13
TGTGCCAGCAGCCAATACAGGGGAGGTATGAACACTGAAGCTTTCTTT	CASSQYRGGMNTEAFF	TRBV28	TRBJ1-1	.	TRBD1	16
TGTGCCAGCAGCCTCCAGGGGGCTATCTACGAGCAGTACTTC	CASSLQGAIYEQYF	TRBV27	TRBJ2-7	.	TRBD1	14
TGTGCCAGCAGCTCCTTAACAGGGGGCGAGCAGTTCTTC	CASSSLTGGEQFF	TRBV6-5	TRBJ2-1	.	TRBD1	13
TGCGCCAGCAGCCAAAGACTAGCGGGCTACAATGAGCAGTTCTTC	CASSQRLAGYNEQFF	TRBV4-3	TRBJ2-1	once	TRBD2	15
TGTGCCAGCAGCCAAGACAGGGTTGCAGAAAAACTGTTTTTT	CASSQDRVAEKLFF	TRBV7-6	TRBJ1-4	.	TRBD1	14
TGTGCCAGCAGTCCTCAGGGCGGCAGGTCGCCTCTCTACGAGCAGTACTTC	CASSPQGGRSPLYEQYF	TRBV28	TRBJ2-7	.	.	17
TGTGCCAGCAGCTTGTTCCTAGACGTCTATGCTTTCTTT	CASSLFLDVYAFF	TRBV5-5	TRBJ1-1	.	.	13
TGTGCCTCCGAGCAGGGTTTTGGCTACACCTTC	CASEQGFGYTF	TRBV25-1	TRBJ1-2	.	.	11
TGTGCCAGCAGCGCTGGGACAGGGCAGACCGGGGAGCTGTTTTTT	CASSAGTGQTGELFF	TRBV5-8	TRBJ2-2	.	TRBD1	15
TGTGCCAGCAGCGTAGGAGTAGGCGGATACGAGCAGTACTTC	CASSVGVGGYEQYF	TRBV9	TRBJ2-7	once	.	14
TGTGCCACCAGCAGAGATCGCGGGCGCGATGGCTACACCTTC	CATSRDRGRDGYTF	TRBV15	TRBJ1-2	few	.	14
TGTGCCAGCAGCCCGGACTGGGATCAGCCCCAGCATTTT	CASSPDWDQPQHF	TRBV14	TRBJ1-5	.	.	13
TGTGCCAGCAGTTTAACCCAACAGGGAGGCTATGGCTACACCTTC	CASSLTQQGGYGYTF	TRBV28	TRBJ1-2	.	.	15
TGTGCCAGTAGTGCTCACAGTGCCCCGAACACTGAAGCTTTCTTT	CASSAHSAPNTEAFF	TRBV19	TRBJ1-1	.	.	15
TGTGCCAGCAGCTTCGAGGGGATCGGGATGAACACTGAAGCTTTCTTT	CASSFEGIGMNTEAFF	TRBV7-2	TRBJ1-1	.	.	16
TGCGCCAGCAGCCGGACCAGGGGAAAAGGGGACGAGCAGTACTTC	CASSRTRGKGDEQYF	TRBV4-3	TRBJ2-7	.	.	15
TGTGCCAGTAGCACGACAGGGGCAGAGACCCAGTACTTC	CASSTTGAETQYF	TRBV19	TRBJ2-5	.	TRBD1	13
TGTGCCAGCAGTCCTAGCGGGTCCTACGAGCAGTACTTC	CASSPSGSYEQYF	TRBV7-2	TRBJ2-7	.	TRBD2	13
TGTGCCAGCAGCTCGGAGGGACAAACCCGATGGGGCTACACCTTC	CASSSEGQTRWGYTF	TRBV7-2	TRBJ1-2	few	.	15
TGTGCCAGCAGTTTATGGTTAGACAGTGTAGCGGATGGCTACACCTTC	CASSLWLDSVADGYTF	TRBV28	TRBJ1-2	.	.	16
TGTGCCAGCAGCCCAGTTACAGGGGCCTATGGCTACACCTTC	CASSPVTGAYGYTF	TRBV11-2	TRBJ1-2	.	TRBD1	14
TGTGCCAGCAGCTCGGGACAGTGGAACGAGCAGTACTTC	CASSSGQWNEQYF	TRBV7-9	TRBJ2-7	.	TRBD1	13
TGTGCCAGCAGTTCACAGCCGGGACTAGCGGGTTACGAGCAGTACTTC	CASSSQPGLAGYEQYF	TRBV2	TRBJ2-7	once	TRBD2	16
TGTGCCAGCAGTGACTACAGAGATTCCTACGAGCAGTACTTC	CASSDYRDSYEQYF	TRBV6-5	TRBJ2-7	few	.	14
TGCGCCAGCAGACCGACTAGCTCCACAGATACGCAGTATTTT	CASRPTSSTDTQYF	TRBV5-1	TRBJ2-3	.	TRBD2	14
TGTGCCAGCAGTTACGGGTTAGCGGGAAATCAGCCCCAGCATTTT	CASSYGLAGNQPQHF	TRBV6-5	TRBJ1-5	.	.	15
TGTGCCAGCAGCCGCGGAGGGACAGGGACTCAATATGGCTACACCTTC	CASSRGGTGTQYGYTF	TRBV13	TRBJ1-2	.	TRBD1	16
TGTGCCAGCAAAGGAGCCAACACTGAAGCTTTCTTT	CASKGANTEAFF	TRBV9	TRBJ1-1	.	.	12
TGCAGCGTTGAAGACCCAGACAGGGCACCCACAGATACGCAGTATTTT	CSVEDPDRAPTDTQYF	TRBV29-1	TRBJ2-3	once	TRBD1	16
TGTGCCAGCAGCTCGCTCCCTAGCGGGGCCTACGAGCAGTACTTC	CASSSLPSGAYEQYF	TRBV7-9	TRBJ2-7	few	TRBD2	15
TGTGCCAGCAATTTATCTTCAGGGCCAGTCCAGCATTTT	CASNLSSGPVQHF	TRBV28	TRBJ1-5	.	.	13
TGTGCCAGTAGTATAGCCAGGTTTAGCAATCAGCCCCAGCATTTT	CASSIARFSNQPQHF	TRBV19	TRBJ1-5	.	.	15
TGTGCCAGCAGTTCCCTAGCGGGTGATACCTACGAGCAGTACTTC	CASSSLAGDTYEQYF	TRBV28	TRBJ2-7	.	TRBD2	15
TGTGCCATTTCTAGCGGGAGTAGTTACGAGCAGTACTTC	CAISSGSSYEQYF	TRBV10-3	TRBJ2-7	few	TRBD2	13